This T cell receptor beta chain derives from a study of response to subunit inactivated influenza vaccine. Study-level findings and limits: Each seasonal flu vaccination may recruit only limited new T cells, authors suggested.

TCRdb re-called the RT-PCR reads through MiXCR, storing one row per CDR3 protein. The sample comprises 500,000 to 550,000 distinct CDR3 sequences, around 7.9% of which are singletons, and around 13% rests with the top ten. This clonotype was seen at least ten times. Its antigen is undetermined. Trimming left V 6 bases short and J 2 bases short, with 13 bases between. CDR3 length: 14 amino acids. Germline CDR1 is ENHRY and CDR2 is SYGVKD. The receptor was derived from a man aged 45 to 75 who received an inactivated influenza vaccine. This sample comprised PBMCs from blood, obtained roughly 24 months after vaccination. V gene TRBV10-3 combines with J gene TRBJ1-1; no definite D call. In DNA form, the CDR3 reads TGTGCCATCAGCTATCGTCGGTCAAACACTGAAGCTTTCTTT. This encodes CAISYRRSNTEAFF.